The 8 T cell receptor beta chains below come from one sample, sequenced in a study of blood T cell repertoires in COVID-19. Measured with immunoSEQ multiplex PCR; TCRdb has only the in-frame clones, and not every one. The sample includes 90,000 to 120,000 clones, 75% to 90% of them seen just once. The sample was peripheral blood. These receptors originate from a woman of 80 years or more with acute or convalescent COVID-19.

The V call is TRBV28, the J call TRBJ2-7; TRBD1 agrees at 7 bases. Unmatched junction bases numbered 11, after V lost 5 bases and J lost 7 bases. The germline V gene has CDR1 MDHEN and CDR2 SYDVKM. The CDR3 covers 14 residues. CDR3 bases: TGTGCCAGCAGTACCCGGGACAGTTTGAGGGAGCAGTACTTC. Translation gives CASSTRDSLREQYF.

This rearrangement joins TRBV5-1 to TRBJ1-1, with 8 bases fitting TRBD1. CDR1 SGHRS and CDR2 YFSETQ come from the germline V gene. The CDR3 has 14 residues. V was clipped by 4 bases and J by 1 base; unmatched bases: 3. The DNA of the CDR3 is TGCGCCAGCAGCGGACAGGGTTGGAACACTGAAGCTTTCTTT. It is translated as CASSGQGWNTEAFF.

This chain links TRBV9 with TRBJ1-1; D ambiguous. CDR1 and CDR2 from the germline V gene are SGDLS and YYNGEE. The CDR3 contains 13 residues. The V and J ends lost 2 bases and 7 bases respectively, with 12 bases between them. This CDR3 reads CASSVIGLGEAFF. The CDR3 coding sequence is TGTGCCAGCAGCGTCATAGGACTGGGTGAAGCTTTCTTT.

The genes are TRBV2 and TRBJ1-2, with 8 bases identical to TRBD1. Trimming cost V 3 bases and J 5 bases; bases outside gene matches: 17. The CDR3 covers 18 residues. Germline V lookup: CDR1 SNHLY, CDR2 FYNNEI. The CDR3 sequence: CASSDPTDAQGVRYGYTF. The CDR3 nucleotides are TGTGCCAGCAGTGACCCGACCGACGCACAGGGGGTAAGATATGGCTACACCTTC. Filled out from reference TRBV2 and TRBJ1-2, the complete variable domain reads EPEVTQTPSHQVTQMGQEVILRCVPISNHLYFYWYRQILGQKVEFLVSFYNNEISEKSEIFDDQFSVERPDGSNFTLKIRSTKLEDSAMYFCASSDPTDAQGVRYGYTFGSGTRLTVV.

This chain joins TRBV19 and TRBJ2-6, with TRBD2 identical over 7 bases. The CDR3 contains 16 residues. The V gene's germline CDR1 is LNHDA and CDR2 SQIVND (reference sequence). V shed 6 bases and J 2 bases; nucleotides not matched to a gene: 7. The CDR3 DNA reads as TGTGCCAGTAGGGCCCGGGGAGGGGCTGGGGCCAACGTCCTGACTTTC. Translated: CASRARGGAGANVLTF.

This chain links TRBV10-2 with TRBJ2-7, with a possible D match to TRBD2 (5 bases). CDR3 length: 14 residues. Germline assignment: CDR1 WSHSY and CDR2 SAAADI. Trimming removed 10 bases from V and 0 bases from J, with 16 bases in between. This CDR3 reads CATTQSRDSYEQYF. The CDR3 coding sequence is TGCGCCACCACACAGAGCCGGGACTCCTACGAGCAGTACTTC.

This clone was found once. This sequence joins TRBV19 and TRBJ2-3; D is possibly TRBD2 (6 bases). Germline lookup yields CDR1 LNHDA and CDR2 SQIVND (reference sequence). This CDR3 has 16 residues. The germline V and J ends were trimmed by 6 bases and 2 bases, with 18 bases remaining between them. The CDR3 loop reads CASSPVGAGPTDTQYF. The CDR3 DNA sequence: TGTGCCAGTAGCCCCGTGGGAGCGGGCCCCACAGATACGCAGTATTTT.

The chain has TRBV18 and TRBJ2-5, with a weak D call TRBD1 (5 bases). Germline loops: CDR1 KGHSH, CDR2 LQKENI. The V end was cut by 2 bases, the J end by 2 bases, with 12 bases between. The CDR3 loop spans 15 amino acids. CDR3 in DNA: TGTGCCAGCTCACCATTGTTCAGGGTACAAGAGACCCAGTACTTC. Translation gives CASSPLFRVQETQYF.